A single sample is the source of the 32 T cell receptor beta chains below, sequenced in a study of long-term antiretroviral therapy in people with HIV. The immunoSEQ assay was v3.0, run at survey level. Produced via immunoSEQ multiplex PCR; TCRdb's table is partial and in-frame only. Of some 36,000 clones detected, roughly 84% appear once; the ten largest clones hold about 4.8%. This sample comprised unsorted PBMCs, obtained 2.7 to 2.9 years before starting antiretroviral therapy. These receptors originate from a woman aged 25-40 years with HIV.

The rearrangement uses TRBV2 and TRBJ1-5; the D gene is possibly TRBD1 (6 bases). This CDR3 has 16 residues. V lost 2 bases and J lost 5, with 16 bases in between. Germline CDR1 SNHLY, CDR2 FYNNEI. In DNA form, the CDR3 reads TGTGCCAGCAGTGAAAAGGGGTTCGGGGGGCATCAGCCCCAGCATTTT. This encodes CASSEKGFGGHQPQHF. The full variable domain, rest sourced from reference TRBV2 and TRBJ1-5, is EPEVTQTPSHQVTQMGQEVILRCVPISNHLYFYWYRQILGQKVEFLVSFYNNEISEKSEIFDDQFSVERPDGSNFTLKIRSTKLEDSAMYFCASSEKGFGGHQPQHFGDGTRLSIL.

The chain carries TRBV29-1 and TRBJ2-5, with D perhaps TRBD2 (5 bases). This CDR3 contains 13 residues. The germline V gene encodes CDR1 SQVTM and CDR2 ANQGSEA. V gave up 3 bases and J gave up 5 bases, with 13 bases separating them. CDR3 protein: CSVERSPGETQYF. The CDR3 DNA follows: TGCAGCGTTGAGCGATCCCCGGGGGAGACCCAGTACTTC.

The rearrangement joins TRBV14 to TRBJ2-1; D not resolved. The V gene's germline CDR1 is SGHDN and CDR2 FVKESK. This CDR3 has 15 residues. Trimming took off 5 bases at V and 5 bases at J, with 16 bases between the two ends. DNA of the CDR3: TGTGCCAGCAGCGGGAAGTGGTTCAACCACAATGAGCAGTTCTTC. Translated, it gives CASSGKWFNHNEQFF.

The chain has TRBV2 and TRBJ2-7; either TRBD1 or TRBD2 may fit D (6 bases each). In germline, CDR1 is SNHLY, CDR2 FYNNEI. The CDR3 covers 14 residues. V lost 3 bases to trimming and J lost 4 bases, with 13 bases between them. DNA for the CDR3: TGTGCCAGCAGTGACGGGGGCAGATCTTACGAGCAGTACTTC. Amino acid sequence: CASSDGGRSYEQYF.

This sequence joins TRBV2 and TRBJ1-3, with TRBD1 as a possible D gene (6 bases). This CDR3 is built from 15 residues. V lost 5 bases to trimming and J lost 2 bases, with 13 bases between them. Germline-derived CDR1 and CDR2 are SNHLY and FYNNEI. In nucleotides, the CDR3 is TGTGCCAGCAGTCCCATCGACAGGCCTGGAAACACCATATATTTT. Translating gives CASSPIDRPGNTIYF.

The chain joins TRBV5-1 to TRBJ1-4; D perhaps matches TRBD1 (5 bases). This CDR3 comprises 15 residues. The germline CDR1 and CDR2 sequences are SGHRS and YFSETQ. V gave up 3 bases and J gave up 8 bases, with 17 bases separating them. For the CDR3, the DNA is TGCGCCAGCAGCTCAACCGGGACGCTCGCCGAAAAACTGTTTTTT. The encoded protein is CASSSTGTLAEKLFF.

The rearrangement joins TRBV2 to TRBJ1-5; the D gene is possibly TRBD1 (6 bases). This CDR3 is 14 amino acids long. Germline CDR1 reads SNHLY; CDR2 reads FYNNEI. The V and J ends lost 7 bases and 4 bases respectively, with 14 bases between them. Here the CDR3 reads CASTKGDTNQPQHF. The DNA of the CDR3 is TGTGCCAGCACCAAGGGGGACACAAATCAGCCCCAGCATTTT.

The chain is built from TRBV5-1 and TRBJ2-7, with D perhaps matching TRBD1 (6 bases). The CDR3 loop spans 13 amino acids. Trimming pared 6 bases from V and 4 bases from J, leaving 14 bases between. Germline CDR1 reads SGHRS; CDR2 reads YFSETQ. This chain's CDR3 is CASKAGDAYEQYF. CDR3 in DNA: TGCGCCAGCAAGGCAGGGGACGCGTACGAGCAGTACTTC.

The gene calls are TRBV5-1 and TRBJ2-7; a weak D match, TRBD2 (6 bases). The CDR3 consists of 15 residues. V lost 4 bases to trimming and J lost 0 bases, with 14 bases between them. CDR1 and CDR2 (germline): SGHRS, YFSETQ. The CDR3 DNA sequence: TGCGCCAGCAGCCCTGGGGTAGCGGACTCCTACGAGCAGTACTTC. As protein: CASSPGVADSYEQYF.

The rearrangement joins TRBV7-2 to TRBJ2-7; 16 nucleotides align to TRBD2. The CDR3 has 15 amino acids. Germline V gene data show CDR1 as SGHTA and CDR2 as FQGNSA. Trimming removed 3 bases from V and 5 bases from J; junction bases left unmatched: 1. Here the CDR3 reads CASSLGLAGGNEQYF. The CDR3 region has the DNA TGTGCCAGCAGCTTGGGACTAGCGGGGGGGAACGAGCAGTACTTC.

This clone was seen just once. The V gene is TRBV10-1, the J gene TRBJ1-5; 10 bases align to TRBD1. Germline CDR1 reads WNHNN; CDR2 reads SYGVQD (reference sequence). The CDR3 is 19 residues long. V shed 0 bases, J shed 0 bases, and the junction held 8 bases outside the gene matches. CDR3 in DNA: TGCGCCAGCAGTGAGTCGGGGACAGGGGACCGTTATAGCAATCAGCCCCAGCATTTT. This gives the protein CASSESGTGDRYSNQPQHF.

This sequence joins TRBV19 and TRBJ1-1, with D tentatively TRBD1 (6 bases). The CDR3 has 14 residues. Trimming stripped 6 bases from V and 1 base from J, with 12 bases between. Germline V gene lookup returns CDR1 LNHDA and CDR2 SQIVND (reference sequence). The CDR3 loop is CASRSGGRNTEAFF. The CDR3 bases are TGTGCCAGTAGGAGCGGGGGCAGGAACACTGAAGCTTTCTTT.

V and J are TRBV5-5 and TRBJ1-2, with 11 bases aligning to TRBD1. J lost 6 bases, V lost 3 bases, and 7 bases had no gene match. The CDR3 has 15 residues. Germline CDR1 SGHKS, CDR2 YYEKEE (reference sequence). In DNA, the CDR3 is TGTGCCAGCAGCTCGAGGACAGGGGGCGCGAATGGCTACACCTTC. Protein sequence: CASSSRTGGANGYTF.

This CDR3 reads CASSGQGADLIYGYTF. The CDR3, as DNA: TGTGCCAGCAGCGGACAGGGGGCCGACTTGATCTATGGCTACACCTTC. This sequence joins TRBV9 and TRBJ1-2; 10 bases align to TRBD1. The germline V gene has CDR1 SGDLS and CDR2 YYNGEE. V gave up 3 bases and J gave up 4 bases; unmatched junction bases: 9. This CDR3 comprises 16 residues.

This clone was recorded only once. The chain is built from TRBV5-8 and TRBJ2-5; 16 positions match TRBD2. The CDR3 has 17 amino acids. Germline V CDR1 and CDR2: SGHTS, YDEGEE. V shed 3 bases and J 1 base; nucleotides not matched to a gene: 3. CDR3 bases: TGTGCCAGCAGCTCGGGACTAGCGGGGGGGGTCCAAGAGACCCAGTACTTC. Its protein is CASSSGLAGGVQETQYF.

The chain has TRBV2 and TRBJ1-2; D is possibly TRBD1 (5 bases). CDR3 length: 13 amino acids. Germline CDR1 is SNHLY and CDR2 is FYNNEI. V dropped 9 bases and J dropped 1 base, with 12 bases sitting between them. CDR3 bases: TGTGCCAGGGGGCACAGTGGTAACTATGGCTACACCTTC. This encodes CARGHSGNYGYTF.

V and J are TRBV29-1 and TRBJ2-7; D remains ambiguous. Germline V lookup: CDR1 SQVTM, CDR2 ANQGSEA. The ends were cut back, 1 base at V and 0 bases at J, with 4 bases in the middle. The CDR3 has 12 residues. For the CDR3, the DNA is TGCAGCGTTGAAGCCAGCTCCTACGAGCAGTACTTC. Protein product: CSVEASSYEQYF.

CDR3 DNA: TGTGCCATCAGTGATAAAGGGACAGGCTACACTGAAGCTTTCTTT. It encodes CAISDKGTGYTEAFF. V and J are TRBV10-3 and TRBJ1-1; 8 nucleotides line up with TRBD1. There are 15 residues in the CDR3. Looked up from germline, CDR1 is ENHRY and CDR2 is SYGVKD. V lost 3 bases and J lost 3; bases outside the gene matches: 6.

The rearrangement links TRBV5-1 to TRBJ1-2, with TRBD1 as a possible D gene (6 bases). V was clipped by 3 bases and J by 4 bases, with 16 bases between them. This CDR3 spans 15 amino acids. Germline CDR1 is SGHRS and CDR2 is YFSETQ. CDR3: CASSWAEQGSYGYTF. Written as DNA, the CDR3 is TGCGCCAGCAGCTGGGCCGAACAGGGATCCTATGGCTACACCTTC. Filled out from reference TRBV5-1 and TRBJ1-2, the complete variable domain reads KAGVTQTPRYLIKTRGQQVTLSCSPISGHRSVSWYQQTPGQGLQFLFEYFSETQRNKGNFPGRFSGRQFSNSRSEMNVSTLELGDSALYLCASSWAEQGSYGYTFGSGTRLTVV.

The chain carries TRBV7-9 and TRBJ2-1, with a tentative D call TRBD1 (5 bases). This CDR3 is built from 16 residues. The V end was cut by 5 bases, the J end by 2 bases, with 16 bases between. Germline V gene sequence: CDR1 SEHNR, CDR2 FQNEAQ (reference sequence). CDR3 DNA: TGTGCCAGCAGCAGCTCCTTAGTGGGGCCCTACAATGAGCAGTTCTTC. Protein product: CASSSSLVGPYNEQFF.

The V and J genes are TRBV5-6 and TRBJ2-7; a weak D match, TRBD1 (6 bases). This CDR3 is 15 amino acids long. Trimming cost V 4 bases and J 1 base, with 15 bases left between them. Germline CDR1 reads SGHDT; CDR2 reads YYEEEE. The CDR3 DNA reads TGTGCCAGCAGCCCGGACAGAGGGTCTTCCTACGAGCAGTACTTC. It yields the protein CASSPDRGSSYEQYF.

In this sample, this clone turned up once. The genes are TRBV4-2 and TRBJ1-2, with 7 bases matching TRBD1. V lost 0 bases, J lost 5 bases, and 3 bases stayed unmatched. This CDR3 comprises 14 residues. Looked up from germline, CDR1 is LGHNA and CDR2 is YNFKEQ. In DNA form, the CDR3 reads TGTGCCAGCAGCCAAGATGCAGGGGGGTATGGCTACACCTTC. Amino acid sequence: CASSQDAGGYGYTF.

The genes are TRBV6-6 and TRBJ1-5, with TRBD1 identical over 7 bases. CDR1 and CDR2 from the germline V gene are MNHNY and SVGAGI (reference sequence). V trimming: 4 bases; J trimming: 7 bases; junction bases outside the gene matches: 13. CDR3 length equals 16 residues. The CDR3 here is CASSSNSQGNNQPQHF. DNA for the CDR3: TGTGCCAGCAGTTCAAATTCACAGGGGAATAACCAGCCCCAGCATTTT.

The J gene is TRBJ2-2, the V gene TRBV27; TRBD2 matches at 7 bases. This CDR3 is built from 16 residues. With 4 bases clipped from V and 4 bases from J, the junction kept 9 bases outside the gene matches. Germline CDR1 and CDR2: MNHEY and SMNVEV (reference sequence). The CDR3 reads CASSSFWAGVTGELFF. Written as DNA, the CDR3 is TGTGCCAGCAGTTCGTTTTGGGCGGGGGTCACCGGGGAGCTGTTTTTT.

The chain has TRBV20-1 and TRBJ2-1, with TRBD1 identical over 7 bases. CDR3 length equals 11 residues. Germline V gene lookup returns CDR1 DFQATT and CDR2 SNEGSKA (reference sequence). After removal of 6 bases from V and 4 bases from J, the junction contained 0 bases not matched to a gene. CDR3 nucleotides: TGCAGTGCGGACAGGTACAATGAGCAGTTCTTC. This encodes CSADRYNEQFF.

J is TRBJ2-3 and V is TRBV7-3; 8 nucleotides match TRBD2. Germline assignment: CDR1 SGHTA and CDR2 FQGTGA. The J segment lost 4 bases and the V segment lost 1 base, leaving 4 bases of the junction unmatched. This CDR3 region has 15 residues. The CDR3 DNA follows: TGTGCCAGCAGCTTAAGGACTAGCCTTCCAGATACGCAGTATTTT. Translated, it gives CASSLRTSLPDTQYF.

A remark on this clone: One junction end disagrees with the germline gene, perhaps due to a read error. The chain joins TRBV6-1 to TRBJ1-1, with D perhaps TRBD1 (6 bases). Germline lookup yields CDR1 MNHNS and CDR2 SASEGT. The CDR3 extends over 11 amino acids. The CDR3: CVGQKNTEAFF. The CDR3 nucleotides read TGCGTTGGACAGAAGAACACTGAAGCTTTCTTT.

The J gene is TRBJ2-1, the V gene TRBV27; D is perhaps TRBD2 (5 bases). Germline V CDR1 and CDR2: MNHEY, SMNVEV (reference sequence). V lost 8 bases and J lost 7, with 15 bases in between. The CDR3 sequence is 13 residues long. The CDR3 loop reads CASGLYGSNEQFF. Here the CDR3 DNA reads TGTGCCAGCGGCCTCTATGGGAGTAATGAGCAGTTCTTC.

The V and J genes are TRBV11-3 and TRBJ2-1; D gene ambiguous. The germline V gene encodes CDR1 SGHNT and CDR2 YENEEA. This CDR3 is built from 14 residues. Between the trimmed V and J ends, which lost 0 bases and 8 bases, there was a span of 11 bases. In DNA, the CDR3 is TGTGCCAGCAGCTTAGATTCTAGTATCCATGAGCAGTTCTTC. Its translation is CASSLDSSIHEQFF.

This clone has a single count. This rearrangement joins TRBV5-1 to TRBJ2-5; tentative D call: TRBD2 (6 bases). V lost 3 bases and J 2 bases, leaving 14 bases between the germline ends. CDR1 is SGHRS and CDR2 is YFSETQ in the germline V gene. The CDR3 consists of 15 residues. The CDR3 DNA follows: TGCGCCAGCAGCTCGAGTACCGGGACTCAAGAGACCCAGTACTTC. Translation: CASSSSTGTQETQYF.

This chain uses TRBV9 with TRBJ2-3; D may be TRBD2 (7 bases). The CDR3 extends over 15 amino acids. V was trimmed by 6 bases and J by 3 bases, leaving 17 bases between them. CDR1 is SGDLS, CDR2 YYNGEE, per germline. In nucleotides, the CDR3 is TGTGCCAGCACCGAGGGAGGGGGTGAGACAGATACGCAGTATTTT. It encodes CASTEGGGETDTQYF.

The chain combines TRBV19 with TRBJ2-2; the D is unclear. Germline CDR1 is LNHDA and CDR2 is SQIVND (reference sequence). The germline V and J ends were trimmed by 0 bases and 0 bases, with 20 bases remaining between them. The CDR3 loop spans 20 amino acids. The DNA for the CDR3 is TGTGCCAGTAGTATAGAAGGTTGGCAGACCGGTAGACCGAACACCGGGGAGCTGTTTTTT. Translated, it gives CASSIEGWQTGRPNTGELFF.